This TCR beta chain was identified during a study of blood T cell repertoires in COVID-19. The CDR3 is 16 residues long. Germline trimming cut 3 bases from V and 7 bases from J; bases unmatched to any gene: 9. The V gene's germline CDR1 is KGHSH and CDR2 LQKENI. As originally analysed: Amplification with reference gene primers provided the estimates of nucleated cell counts. The data were produced by immunoSEQ multiplex PCR, yet TCRdb's version contains in-frame clones alone and is incomplete. That table gives V, J and clone size, and the DNA gave D and trimming. The repertoire has about 100,000 clones, approximately 83% of them found once; the top ten carry approximately 2.5%.

This receptor was obtained from a woman in her fifties or sixties who had recovered from COVID-19. The rearrangement uses TRBV18 and TRBJ1-6; 7 bases fit TRBD1. Sequenced: PBMCs or T cells enriched from blood (not recorded which). For the CDR3, the DNA is TGTGCCAGCTCACCCCAACTCCAGGGGGACAATTCACCCCTCCACTTT. This codes for CASSPQLQGDNSPLHF.